This TCR beta chain is drawn from a study of blood T cell repertoires in COVID-19. Across the study: Material from acute and convalescent COVID-19 was sourced from the United States, Italy and Spain. PBMCs, B-cell-depleted T cells, or T cells were the source of the cDNA or gDNA that made up the material.

J was trimmed by 7 bases and V by 4 bases; bases with no gene match: 11. Germline values: CDR1 PRHDT, CDR2 FYEKMQ (reference sequence). The CDR3 is 16 amino acids. Profiling relied on immunoSEQ multiplex PCR, and the TCRdb table lists in-frame clones only, not all of them. The table records more than 55,000 clones, around 79% of them present only once. The clonotype was recovered from a man aged 55 to 70 with acute or convalescent COVID-19. The sample was peripheral blood. The J gene is TRBJ2-1, the V gene TRBV13, with TRBD2 matching 9 bases. Here the CDR3 DNA reads TGTGCCAGCAGCTCCCCTGGCGGGGGGGCGAAGAATGAGCAGTTCTTC. Translating it yields CASSSPGGGAKNEQFF.